This T cell receptor (beta chain) was captured in a study of blood T cells in healthy people across ages. A sample-barcoded 5' primer and a J-beta primer mix were used in a second PCR of roughly 7 to 11 cycles. TCRdb reanalysed the 5' RACE reads using MiXCR and keeps one entry per CDR3 protein. Here the sample spans 550,000 to 750,000 distinct CDR3 sequences, over 20% being singletons. The CDR3 is made up of 17 amino acids. Germline V gives CDR1 SGHRS, CDR2 YFSETQ. J lost 0 bases, V lost 0 bases, and 3 bases had no gene match. This chain joins TRBV5-1 and TRBJ2-5; 12 nucleotides align to TRBD2. The sample taken for sequencing was blood. The receptor's source is a man between 65 and 85 years old in good health. Here the CDR3 DNA reads TGCGCCAGCAGCTTGGCCGGGACTAGCGGGTACCAAGAGACCCAGTACTTC. It encodes CASSLAGTSGYQETQYF.